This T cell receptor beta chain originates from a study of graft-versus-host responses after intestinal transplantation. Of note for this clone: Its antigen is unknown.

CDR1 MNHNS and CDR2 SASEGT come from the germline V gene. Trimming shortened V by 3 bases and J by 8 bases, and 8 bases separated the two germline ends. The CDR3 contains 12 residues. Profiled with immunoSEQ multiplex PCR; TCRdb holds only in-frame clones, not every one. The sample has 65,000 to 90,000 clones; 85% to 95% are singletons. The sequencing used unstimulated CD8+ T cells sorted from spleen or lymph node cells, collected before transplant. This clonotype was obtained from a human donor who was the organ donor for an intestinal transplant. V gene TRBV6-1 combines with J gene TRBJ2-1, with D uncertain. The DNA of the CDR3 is TGTGCCAGCAGTGAGGGTAGGGATGAGCAGTTCTTC. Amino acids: CASSEGRDEQFF.